This T cell receptor beta chain was documented in a study of beta chain features in type 1 diabetes. Findings and limits, study-wide: The study found moderately but significantly shorter TCRB CDR3s in all four CD4+ subsets of Type 1 diabetes patients.

The junction had 5 bases not matched to a gene; V was cut back by 6 bases and J by 2 bases. This CDR3 is 15 amino acids long. From germline, CDR1 is MDHEN and CDR2 SYDVKM. Since all of the isolated RNA was reverse transcribed, expressed TCRB transcripts were what got sequenced. The protocol was immunoSEQ multiplex PCR, while the TCRdb copy is restricted to in-frame clones and leaves out a portion. The sample includes about 150,000 clones, roughly 8% seen only once; the top ten take under 0.55%. Concerning this clone: Its antigen is as yet unknown. Other DNA sequences in this specimen translate into the identical CDR3.

This receptor was identified in a man aged 18 to 29 with type 1 diabetes. This sequence joins TRBV28 and TRBJ2-7; 12 bases match TRBD2. Source material: central memory CD4+ T cells from blood. CDR3 in amino acids: CASRPTSGGTYEQYF. Here the CDR3 DNA reads TGTGCCAGCAGACCTACTAGCGGGGGGACCTACGAGCAGTACTTC.